A selection of T cell receptor beta chains follows, all from one sample in a study of T cell changes during pregnancy in multiple sclerosis. This table comes from immunoSEQ multiplex PCR, and its TCRdb copy is limited to in-frame clones, with some not included. The table records 35,000 to 50,000 clones, about 88% of them present only once. This material consisted of CD4+ T cells from peripheral blood mononuclear cells, taken in the second trimester of pregnancy. Source of these receptors: a female donor with multiple sclerosis, enrolled in a pregnancy study. Each CDR3 is given without its conserved first and last residue. The order of the fields is V gene, CDR3 length, CDR3 protein.

V gene: TRBV28; CDR3 length: 12; CDR3 protein: ASTLISPDTEAF
V gene: TRBV28; CDR3 length: 12; CDR3 protein: ASSRGLAGYEQY
V gene: TRBV10-1; CDR3 length: 13; CDR3 protein: ASSPAAGLYYEQY
V gene: TRBV10-3; CDR3 length: 11; CDR3 protein: AIISRQHYEQY
V gene: TRBV7-6; CDR3 length: 9; CDR3 protein: ASSGRDEQF
V gene: TRBV7-2; CDR3 length: 12; CDR3 protein: ASSLEPVTYEQY
V gene: TRBV16; CDR3 length: 12; CDR3 protein: ASSQLRNTGELF
V gene: TRBV19; CDR3 length: 18; CDR3 protein: ASSIRVVRREGPPNYGYT
V gene: TRBV7-9; CDR3 length: 14; CDR3 protein: ASSSRDRGRSDTQY
V gene: TRBV16; CDR3 length: 14; CDR3 protein: ASSQPGQGLRTEAF
V gene: TRBV7-8; CDR3 length: 10; CDR3 protein: ASSLSGNEQY
V gene: TRBV11-3; CDR3 length: 14; CDR3 protein: ASSLGDSGGNTEAF
V gene: TRBV7-8; CDR3 length: 13; CDR3 protein: ASSPRTGSNYGYT
V gene: TRBV4-1; CDR3 length: 17; CDR3 protein: ASSQDWGAPGGPYNEQF
V gene: TRBV6-6; CDR3 length: 11; CDR3 protein: ASSDWPNQPQH
V gene: TRBV27; CDR3 length: 13; CDR3 protein: ASSLEGEPNQPQH
V gene: TRBV11-1; CDR3 length: 12; CDR3 protein: ASSLVSGPNEQF
V gene: TRBV6-6; CDR3 length: 13; CDR3 protein: ASSYGNEGETEAF
V gene: TRBV5-6; CDR3 length: 14; CDR3 protein: ASSLWGSYSNQPQH
V gene: TRBV7-2; CDR3 length: 13; CDR3 protein: ASSQRSGQSNEQF
V gene: TRBV19; CDR3 length: 11; CDR3 protein: ASSTNRDNEQF
V gene: TRBV28; CDR3 length: 13; CDR3 protein: ASSSFTGGNQPQH
V gene: TRBV7-2; CDR3 length: 12; CDR3 protein: ASSLLGGRGEQY
V gene: TRBV7-5; CDR3 length: 14; CDR3 protein: ARSLGLGATKETQY
V gene: TRBV4-3; CDR3 length: 12; CDR3 protein: ASSQTRTGDGYT
V gene: TRBV5-1; CDR3 length: 15; CDR3 protein: ASSLGGTSGRLNEQF
V gene: TRBV28; CDR3 length: 14; CDR3 protein: ASSPRTGFLSYEQY
V gene: TRBV4-1; CDR3 length: 15; CDR3 protein: ASSQAQGTYPNTEAF
V gene: TRBV19; CDR3 length: 12; CDR3 protein: ASSIDPSTETQY